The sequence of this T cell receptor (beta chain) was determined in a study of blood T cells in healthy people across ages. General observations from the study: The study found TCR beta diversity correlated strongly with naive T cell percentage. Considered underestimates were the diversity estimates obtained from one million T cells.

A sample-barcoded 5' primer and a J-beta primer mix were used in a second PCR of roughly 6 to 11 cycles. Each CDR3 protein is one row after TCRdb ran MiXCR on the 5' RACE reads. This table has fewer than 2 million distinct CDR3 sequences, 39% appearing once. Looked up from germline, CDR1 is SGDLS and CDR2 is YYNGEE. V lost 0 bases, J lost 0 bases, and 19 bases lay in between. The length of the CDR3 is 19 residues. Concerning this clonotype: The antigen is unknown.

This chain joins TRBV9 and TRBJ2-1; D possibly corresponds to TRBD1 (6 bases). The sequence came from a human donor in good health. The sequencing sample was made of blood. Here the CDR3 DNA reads TGTGCCAGCAGCGTAGAGCTTAGACAGGCCCATAGCTCCTACAATGAGCAGTTCTTC. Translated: CASSVELRQAHSSYNEQFF.